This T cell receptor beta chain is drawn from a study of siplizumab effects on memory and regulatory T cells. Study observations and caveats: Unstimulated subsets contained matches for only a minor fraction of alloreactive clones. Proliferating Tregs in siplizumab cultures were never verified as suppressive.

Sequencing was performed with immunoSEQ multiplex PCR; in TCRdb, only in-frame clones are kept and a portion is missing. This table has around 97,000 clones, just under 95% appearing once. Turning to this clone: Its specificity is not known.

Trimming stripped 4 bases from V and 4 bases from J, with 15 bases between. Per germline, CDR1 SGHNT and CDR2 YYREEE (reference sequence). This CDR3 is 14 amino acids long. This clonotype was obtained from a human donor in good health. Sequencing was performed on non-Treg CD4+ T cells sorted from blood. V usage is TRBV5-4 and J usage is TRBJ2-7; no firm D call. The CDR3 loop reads CASSQQKGRYEQYF. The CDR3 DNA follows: TGTGCCAGCAGCCAACAGAAGGGCCGATACGAGCAGTACTTC.